Sequencing of this TCR beta chain was carried out in a study of blood T cell repertoires in COVID-19. On the study more broadly: Specimens from acute and convalescent COVID-19 originated in the United States, Italy and Spain. Sources were T cells, B-cell-depleted T cells, or PBMCs; the material itself was cDNA or gDNA.

Germline lookup yields CDR1 SGHRS and CDR2 YFSETQ. The trim removed 4 bases at V and 8 bases at J, leaving 14 bases unmatched. The CDR3 has 16 amino acids. Authors' methods: Reference gene primer amplification gave estimated nucleated cell counts. Only in-frame clones appear in the TCRdb table, and some are missing; sequencing was by immunoSEQ multiplex PCR. That table furnishes V, J and clone size, whereas the DNA furnished D and trimming. The repertoire consists of hundreds of thousands of clones, with 80% to 90% occurring once and the leading ten covering 2% to 3%. This clonotype originated in a woman between 40 and 50 years old with active or convalescent COVID-19. Sequenced material: peripheral blood. The rearrangement links TRBV5-1 to TRBJ1-4; TRBD1 agrees at 7 bases. The DNA for the CDR3 is TGCGCCAGCAGCCTGACGGGACAGACTCAGAGCGAAAAACTGTTTTTT. Protein sequence: CASSLTGQTQSEKLFF.